This T cell receptor beta chain originates from a study of shared clonotypes between healthy human individuals. Across the study: Donors had three CD4 naive, three CD4 memory, two CD8 naive and one CD8 memory plate apiece. General study results and limits: Represented diversity, genetic and exposure-history alike, was limited by few donors.

Concerning this clone: The antigen remains unidentified. One end of the junction fails to match germline, which may point to a read error.

Only in-frame clones appear in the TCRdb table, and some are missing; sequencing was by immunoSEQ multiplex PCR. The table lists about 2.4 million clones, under 95% of them singletons, with 0.36% in the top ten. This CDR3 contains 15 residues. Germline CDR1 is MGHRA and CDR2 is YSYEKL. Sequencing was performed on naive CD4+ T cells from PBMCs. Indicated subset: CD45RA+ positively selected. The chain is built from TRBV4-1 and TRBJ1-2, with 7 positions matching TRBD1. The TCR was taken from a man aged 18 to 35 in good health. Some clones in this sample may be carry-over from other donors' samples. Here the CDR3 reads CASSPTGQTHYDYTF. In DNA form, the CDR3 reads TGCGCCAGCAGCCCAACGGGACAGACCCACTATGACTACACCTTC.